The sequence of this T cell receptor beta chain was determined in a study of blood T cell repertoires in COVID-19. Whole-study context: Samples representing acute and convalescent COVID-19 were sourced from the United States, Italy and Spain. Sources were T cells, B-cell-depleted T cells, or PBMCs; the material itself was cDNA or gDNA.

The CDR3 spans 14 residues. Germline V gene sequence: CDR1 SGHTS, CDR2 YDEGEE. After removal of 4 bases from V and 2 bases from J, the junction contained 5 bases not matched to a gene. How the authors handled the data: Reference gene primer amplification yielded estimated nucleated cell counts. Some clones are missing from TCRdb's copy, which holds only in-frame ones; the method was immunoSEQ multiplex PCR. The DNA was the basis for D and trimming; V, J and clone size are from that table. Of about half a million clones in the sample, 75% to 90% were seen once. The clonotype comes from a human donor in a cohort sampled during active COVID-19. Sequencing used peripheral blood. The chain employs TRBV5-8 and TRBJ1-2, with TRBD1 matching 7 bases. The CDR3 nucleotides read TGTGCCAGCAGCGTTGGACAGGCGAACTATGGCTACACCTTC. It yields the protein CASSVGQANYGYTF.